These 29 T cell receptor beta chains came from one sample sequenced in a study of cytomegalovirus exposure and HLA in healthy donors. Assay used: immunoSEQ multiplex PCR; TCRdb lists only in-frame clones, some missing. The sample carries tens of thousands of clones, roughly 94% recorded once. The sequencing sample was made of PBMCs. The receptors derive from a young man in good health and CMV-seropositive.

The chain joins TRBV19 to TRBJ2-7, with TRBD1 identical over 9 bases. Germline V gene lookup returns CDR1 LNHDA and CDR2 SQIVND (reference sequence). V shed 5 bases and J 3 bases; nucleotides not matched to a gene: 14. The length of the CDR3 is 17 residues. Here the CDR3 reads CASSSTRAGTGYYEQYF. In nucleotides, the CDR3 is TGTGCCAGTAGTTCGACGCGAGCCGGGACAGGGTACTACGAGCAGTACTTC. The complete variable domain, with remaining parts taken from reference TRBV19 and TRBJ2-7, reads DGGITQSPKYLFRKEGQNVTLSCEQNLNHDAMYWYRQDPGQGLRLIYYSQIVNDFQKGDIAEGYSVSREKKESFPLTVTSAQKNPTAFYLCASSSTRAGTGYYEQYFGPGTRLTVT.

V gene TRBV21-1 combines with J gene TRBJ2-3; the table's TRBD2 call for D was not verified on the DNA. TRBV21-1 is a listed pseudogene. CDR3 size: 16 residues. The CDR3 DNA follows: TGTGCCAGCAGCAAAGCCCTAGCGGGAGGGCCGAATACGCAGTATTTT. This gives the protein CASSKALAGGPNTQYF.

DNA of the CDR3: TGCGCCAGCAGTGCGGGACAGGAGAATCAGCCCCAGCATTTT. Amino acid sequence: CASSAGQENQPQHF. This sequence joins TRBV10-1 and TRBJ1-5; 8 bases fit TRBD1. Per germline, CDR1 WNHNN and CDR2 SYGVQD (reference sequence). The CDR3 extends over 14 amino acids. J gave up 4 bases and V 4 bases, and 3 bases lay outside the gene matches.

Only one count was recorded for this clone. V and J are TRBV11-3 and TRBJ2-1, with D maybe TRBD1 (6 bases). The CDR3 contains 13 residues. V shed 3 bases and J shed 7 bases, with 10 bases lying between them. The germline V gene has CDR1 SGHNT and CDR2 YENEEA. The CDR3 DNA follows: TGTGCCAGCAGCTTTCAAGGGACAAATGAGCAGTTCTTC. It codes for CASSFQGTNEQFF.

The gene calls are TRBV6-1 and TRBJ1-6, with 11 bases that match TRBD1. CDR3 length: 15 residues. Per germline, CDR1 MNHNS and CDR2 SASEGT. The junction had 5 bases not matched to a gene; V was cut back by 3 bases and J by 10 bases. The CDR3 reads CASSDWTGGGSPLHF. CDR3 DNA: TGTGCCAGCAGTGATTGGACAGGGGGCGGATCACCCCTCCACTTT.

The CDR3 region is CASSRYMGHQETQYF. The CDR3 DNA follows: TGTGCCAGCAGTCGATATATGGGCCATCAAGAGACCCAGTACTTC. The rearrangement joins TRBV5-8 to TRBJ2-5; D ambiguous. Germline loops: CDR1 SGHTS, CDR2 YDEGEE. Trimming pared 5 bases from V and 2 bases from J, leaving 16 bases between. The CDR3 length is 15 residues.

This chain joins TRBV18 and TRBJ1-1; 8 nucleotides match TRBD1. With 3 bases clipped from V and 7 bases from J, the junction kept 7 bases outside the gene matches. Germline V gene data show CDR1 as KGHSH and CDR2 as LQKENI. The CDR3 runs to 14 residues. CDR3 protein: CASSPGQDPFEAFF. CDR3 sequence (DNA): TGTGCCAGCTCACCGGGACAGGACCCTTTTGAAGCTTTCTTT. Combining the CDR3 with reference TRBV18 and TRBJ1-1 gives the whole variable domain NAGVMQNPRHLVRRRGQEARLRCSPMKGHSHVYWYRQLPEEGLKFMVYLQKENIIDESGMPKERFSAEFPKEGPSILRIQQVVRGDSAAYFCASSPGQDPFEAFFGQGTRLTVV.

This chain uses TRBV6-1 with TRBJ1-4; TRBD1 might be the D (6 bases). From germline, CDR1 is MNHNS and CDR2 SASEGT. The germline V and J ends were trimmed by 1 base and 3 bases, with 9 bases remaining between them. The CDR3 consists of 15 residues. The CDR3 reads CASSEVKGANEKLFF. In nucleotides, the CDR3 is TGTGCCAGCAGTGAAGTAAAGGGGGCTAATGAAAAACTGTTTTTT.

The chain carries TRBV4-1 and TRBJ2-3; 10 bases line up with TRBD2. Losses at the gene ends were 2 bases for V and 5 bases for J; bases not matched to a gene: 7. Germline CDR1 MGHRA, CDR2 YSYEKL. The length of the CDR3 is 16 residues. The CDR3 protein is CASSQYVAGGIDTQYF. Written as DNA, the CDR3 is TGCGCCAGCAGCCAATACGTAGCGGGAGGAATAGATACGCAGTATTTT.

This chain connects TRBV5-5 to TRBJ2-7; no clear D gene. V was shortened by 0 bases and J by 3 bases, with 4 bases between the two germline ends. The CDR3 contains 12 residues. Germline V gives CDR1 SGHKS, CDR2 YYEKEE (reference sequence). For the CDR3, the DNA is TGTGCCAGCAGCTTGGGAGGCTACGAGCAGTACTTC. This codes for CASSLGGYEQYF. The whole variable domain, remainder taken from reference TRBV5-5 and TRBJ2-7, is DAGVTQSPTHLIKTRGQQVTLRCSPISGHKSVSWYQQVLGQGPQFIFQYYEKEERGRGNFPDRFSARQFPNYSSELNVNALLLGDSALYLCASSLGGYEQYFGPGTRLTVT.

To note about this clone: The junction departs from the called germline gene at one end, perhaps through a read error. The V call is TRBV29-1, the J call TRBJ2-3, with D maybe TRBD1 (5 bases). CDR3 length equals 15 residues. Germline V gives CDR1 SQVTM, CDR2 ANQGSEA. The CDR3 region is CSVAQQGVGTDTQCF. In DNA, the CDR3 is TGCAGCGTGGCACAGCAGGGCGTAGGCACAGATACGCAGTGTTTT.

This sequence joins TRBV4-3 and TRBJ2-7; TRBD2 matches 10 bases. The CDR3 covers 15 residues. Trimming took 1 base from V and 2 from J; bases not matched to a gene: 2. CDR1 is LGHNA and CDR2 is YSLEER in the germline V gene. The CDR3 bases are TGCGCCAGCAGCCAAGTACTAGCGGGAACCTACGAGCAGTACTTC. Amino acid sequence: CASSQVLAGTYEQYF.

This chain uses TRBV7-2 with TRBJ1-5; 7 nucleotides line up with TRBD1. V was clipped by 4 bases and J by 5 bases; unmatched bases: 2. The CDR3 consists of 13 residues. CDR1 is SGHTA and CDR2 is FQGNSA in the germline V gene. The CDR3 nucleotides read TGTGCCAGCAGCTCGACAGGGTATCAGCCCCAGCATTTT. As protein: CASSSTGYQPQHF.

The CDR3 loop reads CASSTEGQGFYEQYF. CDR3 coding DNA: TGTGCCAGTAGTACAGAGGGACAGGGGTTCTACGAGCAGTACTTC. This chain connects TRBV19 to TRBJ2-7, with 10 bases aligning to TRBD1. Germline lookup yields CDR1 LNHDA and CDR2 SQIVND (reference sequence). The V and J ends lost 4 bases and 3 bases, in that order; junction bases with no gene match: 6. The CDR3 has 15 residues.

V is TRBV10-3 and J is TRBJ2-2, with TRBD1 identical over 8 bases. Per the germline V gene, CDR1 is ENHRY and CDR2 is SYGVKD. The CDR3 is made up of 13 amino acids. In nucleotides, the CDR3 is TGTGGGACCGGGACAGGGAACACCGGGGAGCTGTTTTTT. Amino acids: CGTGTGNTGELFF.

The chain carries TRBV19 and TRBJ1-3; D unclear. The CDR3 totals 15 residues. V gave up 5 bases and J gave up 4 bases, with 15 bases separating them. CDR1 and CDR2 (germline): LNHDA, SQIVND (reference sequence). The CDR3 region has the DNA TGTGCCAGTAGTCCCAGGAGGCCCTTCGGAAACACCATATATTTT. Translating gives CASSPRRPFGNTIYF. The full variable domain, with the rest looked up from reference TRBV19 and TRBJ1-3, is DGGITQSPKYLFRKEGQNVTLSCEQNLNHDAMYWYRQDPGQGLRLIYYSQIVNDFQKGDIAEGYSVSREKKESFPLTVTSAQKNPTAFYLCASSPRRPFGNTIYFGEGSWLTVV.

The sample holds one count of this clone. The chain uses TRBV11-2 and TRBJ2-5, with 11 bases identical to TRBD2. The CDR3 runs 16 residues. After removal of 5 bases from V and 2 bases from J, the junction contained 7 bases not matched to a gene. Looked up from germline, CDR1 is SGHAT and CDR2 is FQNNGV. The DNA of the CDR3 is TGTGCCAGCAGCCCGGGACTAGCGGTATTACAAGAGACCCAGTACTTC. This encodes CASSPGLAVLQETQYF.

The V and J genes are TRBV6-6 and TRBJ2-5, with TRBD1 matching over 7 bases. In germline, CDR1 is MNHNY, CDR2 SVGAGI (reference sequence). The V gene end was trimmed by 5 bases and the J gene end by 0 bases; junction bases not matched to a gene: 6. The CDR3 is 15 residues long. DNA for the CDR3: TGTGCCAGCAGTACAGGGGCCCTGTACCAAGAGACCCAGTACTTC. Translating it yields CASSTGALYQETQYF.

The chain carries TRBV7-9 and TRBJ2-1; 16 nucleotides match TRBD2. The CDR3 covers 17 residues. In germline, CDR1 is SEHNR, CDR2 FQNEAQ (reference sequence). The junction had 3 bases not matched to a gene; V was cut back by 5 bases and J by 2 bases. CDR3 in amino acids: CASSAGLAGGTYNEQFF. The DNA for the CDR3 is TGTGCCAGCAGCGCGGGACTAGCGGGAGGGACCTACAATGAGCAGTTCTTC.

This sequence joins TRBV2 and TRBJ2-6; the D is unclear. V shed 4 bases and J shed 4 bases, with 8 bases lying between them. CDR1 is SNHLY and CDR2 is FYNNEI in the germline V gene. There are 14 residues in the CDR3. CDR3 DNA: TGTGCCAGCAGTGGAGTCTCGGGGGCCAACGTCCTGACTTTC. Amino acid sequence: CASSGVSGANVLTF.

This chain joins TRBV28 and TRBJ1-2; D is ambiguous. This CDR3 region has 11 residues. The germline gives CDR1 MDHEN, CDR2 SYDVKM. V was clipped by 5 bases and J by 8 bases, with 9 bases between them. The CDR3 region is CASSTGEGYTF. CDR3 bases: TGTGCCAGCAGTACCGGGGAGGGCTACACCTTC.

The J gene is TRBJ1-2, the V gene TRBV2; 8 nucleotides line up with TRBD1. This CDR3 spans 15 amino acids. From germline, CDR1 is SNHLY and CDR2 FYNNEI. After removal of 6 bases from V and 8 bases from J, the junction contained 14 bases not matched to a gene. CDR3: CASRGTGTGPGGYTF. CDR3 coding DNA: TGTGCCAGCAGAGGAACCGGGACAGGTCCGGGGGGCTACACCTTC.

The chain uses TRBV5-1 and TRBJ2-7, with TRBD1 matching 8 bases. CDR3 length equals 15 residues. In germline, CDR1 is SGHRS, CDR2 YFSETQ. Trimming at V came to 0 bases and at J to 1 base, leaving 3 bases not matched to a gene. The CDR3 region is CASSLENRGSYEQYF. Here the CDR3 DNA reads TGCGCCAGCAGCTTGGAAAACAGGGGGTCCTACGAGCAGTACTTC.

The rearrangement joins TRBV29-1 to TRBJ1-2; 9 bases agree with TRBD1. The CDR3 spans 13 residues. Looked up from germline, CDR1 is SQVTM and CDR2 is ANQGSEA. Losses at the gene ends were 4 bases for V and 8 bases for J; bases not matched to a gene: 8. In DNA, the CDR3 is TGCAGCGTTGGCCGGGACAGGGTTACAGGCTACACCTTC. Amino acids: CSVGRDRVTGYTF.

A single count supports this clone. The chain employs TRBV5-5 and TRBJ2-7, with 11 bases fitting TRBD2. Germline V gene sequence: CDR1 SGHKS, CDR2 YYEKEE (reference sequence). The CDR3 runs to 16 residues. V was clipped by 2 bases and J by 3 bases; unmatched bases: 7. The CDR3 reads CASSFYTSGGLYEQYF. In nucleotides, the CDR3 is TGTGCCAGCAGCTTCTACACTAGCGGGGGACTCTACGAGCAGTACTTC.

The CDR3 reads CASNPRQGNQPQHF. In nucleotides, the CDR3 is TGTGCCAGTAACCCTCGACAGGGGAATCAGCCCCAGCATTTT. The rearrangement uses TRBV19 and TRBJ1-5, with 8 bases that match TRBD1. This CDR3 has 14 amino acids. Germline V gene data show CDR1 as LNHDA and CDR2 as SQIVND (reference sequence). V lost 7 bases and J lost 4; bases outside the gene matches: 6.

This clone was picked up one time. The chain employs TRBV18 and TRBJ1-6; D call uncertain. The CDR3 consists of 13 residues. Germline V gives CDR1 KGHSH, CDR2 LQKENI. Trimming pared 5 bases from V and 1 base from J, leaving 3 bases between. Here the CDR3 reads CASSASYNSPLHF. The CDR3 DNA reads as TGTGCCAGCTCAGCGTCCTATAATTCACCCCTCCACTTT.

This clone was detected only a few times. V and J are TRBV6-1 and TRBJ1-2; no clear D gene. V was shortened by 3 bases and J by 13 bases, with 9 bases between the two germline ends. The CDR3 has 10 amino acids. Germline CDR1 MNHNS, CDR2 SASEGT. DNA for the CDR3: TGTGCCAGCAGTGATGAGCACGGCACCTTC. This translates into CASSDEHGTF.

The CDR3 region is CATKREINSHGQYF. CDR3 bases: TGTGCCACCAAGCGGGAGATAAATTCACACGGGCAGTACTTC. This rearrangement joins TRBV2 to TRBJ2-7, with 8 bases matching TRBD2. The V gene's germline CDR1 is SNHLY and CDR2 FYNNEI. J lost 9 bases, V lost 10 bases, and 17 bases had no gene match. The CDR3 extends over 14 amino acids.